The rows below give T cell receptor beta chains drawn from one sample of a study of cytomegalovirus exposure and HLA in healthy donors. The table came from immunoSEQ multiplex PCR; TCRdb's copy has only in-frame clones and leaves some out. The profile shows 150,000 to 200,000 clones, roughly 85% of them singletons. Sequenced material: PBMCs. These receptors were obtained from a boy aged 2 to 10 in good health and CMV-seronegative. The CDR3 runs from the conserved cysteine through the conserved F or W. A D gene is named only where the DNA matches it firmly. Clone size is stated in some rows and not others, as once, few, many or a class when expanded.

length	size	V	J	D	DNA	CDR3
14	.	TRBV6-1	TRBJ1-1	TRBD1	TGTGCCAGCAGCCGACAGGGGTGGAACACTGAAGCTTTCTTT	CASSRQGWNTEAFF
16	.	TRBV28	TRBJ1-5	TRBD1	TGTGCCAGCAGTTATAGGGTGGCAGGGGGAAATCAGCCCCAGCATTTT	CASSYRVAGGNQPQHF
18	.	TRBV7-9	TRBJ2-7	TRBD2	TGTGCCAGCAGCCCGCCTACCTTAGCGGGCCTCCCCTCCTACGAGCAGTACTTC	CASSPPTLAGLPSYEQYF
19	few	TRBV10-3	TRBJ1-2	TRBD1	TGTGCCATCAGTGAATTTTCGGGGACAGGGGGCCCCTCGGGCTATGGCTACACCTTC	CAISEFSGTGGPSGYGYTF
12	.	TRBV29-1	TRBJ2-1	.	TGCAGCGTACGGGGGACCTACAATGAGCAGTTCTTC	CSVRGTYNEQFF
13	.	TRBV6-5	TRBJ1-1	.	TGTGCCAGCAGTTCACGACTTGCCACTGAAGCTTTCTTT	CASSSRLATEAFF
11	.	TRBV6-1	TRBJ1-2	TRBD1	TGTGCCGCCGGGACAGACTATGGCTACACCTTC	CAAGTDYGYTF
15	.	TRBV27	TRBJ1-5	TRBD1	TGTGCCAGCAGTTTCGGACAGGGATCGAATCAGCCCCAGCATTTT	CASSFGQGSNQPQHF
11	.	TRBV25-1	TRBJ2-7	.	TGTGCCAGCAGTGAAAAGGGGGAGCAGTACTTC	CASSEKGEQYF
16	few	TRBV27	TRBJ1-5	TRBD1	TGTGCCAGCACCCCCTTGGGACAGGGGGGGAATCAGCCCCAGCATTTT	CASTPLGQGGNQPQHF
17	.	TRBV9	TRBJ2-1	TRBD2	TGTGCCAGCAGCGTAGACAGGCTAGCGGGAACCTACAATGAGCAGTTCTTC	CASSVDRLAGTYNEQFF
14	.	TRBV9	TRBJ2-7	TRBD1	TGTGCCAGCAGCGCCGTGGACAGGGGCCACGAGCAGTACTTC	CASSAVDRGHEQYF
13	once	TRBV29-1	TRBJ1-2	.	TGCAGCGTTGCGACCCAGGGAGGCTATGGCTACACCTTC	CSVATQGGYGYTF
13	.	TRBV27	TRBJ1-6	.	TGTGCCAGCAGAGTCGGGGTAAATTCACCCCTCCACTTT	CASRVGVNSPLHF
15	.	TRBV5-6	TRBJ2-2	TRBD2	TGTGCCAGCAGCGCGGGGACTAGGAGCACCGGGGAGCTGTTTTTT	CASSAGTRSTGELFF
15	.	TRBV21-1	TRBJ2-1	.	TGTGCCAGCAGCAAAAAGGCAGGGATTAGCAATGAGCAGTTCTTC	CASSKKAGISNEQFF
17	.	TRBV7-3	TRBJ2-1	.	TGTGCCAGCAGCTCCGTGGGCCTCCAGAGCTCCTACAATGAGCAGTTCTTC	CASSSVGLQSSYNEQFF
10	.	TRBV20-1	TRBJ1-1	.	TGCAGTGCGAGCCGCACTGAAGCTTTCTTT	CSASRTEAFF
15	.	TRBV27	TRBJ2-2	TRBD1	TGTGCCAGCAGTTTGACAGGGGTTGGCACCGGGGAGCTGTTTTTT	CASSLTGVGTGELFF
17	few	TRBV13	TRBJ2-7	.	TGTGCCAGCTCCCCTGGGGCCTCGCAGGGATATGTCCACGAGCAGTACTTC	CASSPGASQGYVHEQYF
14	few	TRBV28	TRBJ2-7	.	TGTGCCAGCAGTTTAGGGGAGAGCTCCTACGAGCAGTACTTC	CASSLGESSYEQYF
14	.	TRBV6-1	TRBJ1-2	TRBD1	TGTGCCAGCAGCATCACGGGACAGGGGTATGGCTACACCTTC	CASSITGQGYGYTF
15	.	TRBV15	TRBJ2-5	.	TGTGCCACCAGCAGAGAGTACAGGCCCCAAGAGACCCAGTACTTC	CATSREYRPQETQYF
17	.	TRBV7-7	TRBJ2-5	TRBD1	TGTGCCAGCAGCTCAACAACCGGGACAGACTATCGGGGGACCCAGTACTTC	CASSSTTGTDYRGTQYF
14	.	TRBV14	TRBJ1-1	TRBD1	TGTGCCAGCAGCCAAAGACAGGGGACGACTGAAGCTTTCTTT	CASSQRQGTTEAFF
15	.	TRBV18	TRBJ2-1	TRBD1	TGTGCCAGCTCACCAGAGGGGGCTACCTACAATGAGCAGTTCTTC	CASSPEGATYNEQFF
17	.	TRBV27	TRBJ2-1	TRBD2	TGTGCCAGCAGTTTCTGGACTAGTCAAAGGTCCTACAATGAGCAGTTCTTC	CASSFWTSQRSYNEQFF
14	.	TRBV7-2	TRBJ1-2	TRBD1	TGTGCCAGCAGCGTCCGACAGGGGGCGTATGGCTACACCTTC	CASSVRQGAYGYTF
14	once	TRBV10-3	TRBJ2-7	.	TGTGCCATCAGTGAGTTAGCGAGGGGGAACGAGCAGTACTTC	CAISELARGNEQYF
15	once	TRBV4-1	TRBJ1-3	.	TGCGCCAGCAGCCAAGTTATCGCGGGGGGAAACACCATATATTTT	CASSQVIAGGNTIYF
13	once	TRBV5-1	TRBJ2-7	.	TGCGCCAGCAGCGCAGGGGCGGTGGACGAGCAGTACTTC	CASSAGAVDEQYF
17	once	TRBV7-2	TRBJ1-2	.	TGTGCCAGCAGCTTAGGGGGTGGGGCAGGGCCTCATCGGGGCTACACCTTC	CASSLGGGAGPHRGYTF
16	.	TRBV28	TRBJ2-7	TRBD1	TGTGCCAGCAGCCACTCTGGACAGGGTGGTCTCTACGAGCAGTACTTC	CASSHSGQGGLYEQYF
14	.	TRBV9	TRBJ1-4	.	TGTGCCAGCAGCGCCGGGAGTAGGAATGAAAAACTGTTTTTT	CASSAGSRNEKLFF
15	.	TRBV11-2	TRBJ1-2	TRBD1	TGTGCCAGCAGCTTAGCTCCCGGGACAGGGTGCGGCTACACCTTC	CASSLAPGTGCGYTF
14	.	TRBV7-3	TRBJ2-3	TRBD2	TGTGCCAGCAGCTTAGGCGGGAGGACAGATACGCAGTATTTT	CASSLGGRTDTQYF
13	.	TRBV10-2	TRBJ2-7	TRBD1	TGCGCCAGCAGTGGGACAGGGGGCTACGAGCAGTACTTC	CASSGTGGYEQYF
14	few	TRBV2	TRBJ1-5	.	TGTGCCAGCAACCTAAGTGGTGACAATCAGCCCCAGCATTTT	CASNLSGDNQPQHF
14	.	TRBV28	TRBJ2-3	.	TGTGCCAGCAGCCCATGGACAGCTGCAGATACGCAGTATTTT	CASSPWTAADTQYF
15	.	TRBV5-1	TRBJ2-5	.	TGCGCCAGCAGCTTGGCTTCGGGGATGGGAGAGACCCAGTACTTC	CASSLASGMGETQYF
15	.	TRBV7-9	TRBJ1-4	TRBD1	TGTGCCAGCAGCGCCCGGGACAGGGGGATTGAAAAACTGTTTTTT	CASSARDRGIEKLFF
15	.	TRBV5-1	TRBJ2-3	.	TGCGCCAGCAGCTTGGGCAGGGACATGACAGATACGCAGTATTTT	CASSLGRDMTDTQYF
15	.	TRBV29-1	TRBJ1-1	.	TGCAGCGTTGAAGATCATATCGACAGAAAATCGGGAGCTTTCTTT	CSVEDHIDRKSGAFF
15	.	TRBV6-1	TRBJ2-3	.	TGTGCCAGCAGTGATAAAGCAGGGGGGCTTAATACGCAGTATTTT	CASSDKAGGLNTQYF
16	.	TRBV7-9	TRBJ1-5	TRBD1	TGTGCCAGCAGCGGCTACAGGGGGGGTCAGCATCAGCCCCAGCATTTT	CASSGYRGGQHQPQHF